What follows are 13 T cell receptor beta chains derived from one specimen sequenced in a study of cytomegalovirus exposure and HLA in healthy donors. 60 Vbeta and 13 Jbeta primers were used in PCR. Profiled with immunoSEQ multiplex PCR; TCRdb holds only in-frame clones, not every one. The sample has about 200,000 clones; roughly 68% are singletons. Sample: PBMCs. These receptors came from a woman aged 25 to 39 in good health and CMV-seronegative.

The genes are TRBV5-4 and TRBJ1-2, with D possibly matching TRBD1 (5 bases). In germline, CDR1 is SGHNT, CDR2 YYREEE (reference sequence). The V and J ends lost 3 bases and 4 bases respectively, with 13 bases between them. The CDR3 consists of 14 residues. CDR3 region: CASSSGRGSYGYTF. The CDR3 DNA follows: TGTGCCAGCAGCTCTGGGCGGGGGTCCTATGGCTACACCTTC.

The CDR3 DNA follows: TGTGCCAGCAGCCAAGGACGGGACTCTGGGGCCAACGTCCTGACTTTC. It codes for CASSQGRDSGANVLTF. V gene TRBV4-2 combines with J gene TRBJ2-6; D might be TRBD2 (5 bases). The CDR3 length is 16 residues. Trimming removed 1 base at V and 0 bases at J, with 7 bases between. CDR1 and CDR2 (germline): LGHNA, YNFKEQ.

V gene TRBV27 combines with J gene TRBJ1-4; 10 bases map to TRBD1. CDR1 and CDR2 from the germline V gene are MNHEY and SMNVEV (reference sequence). V was clipped by 4 bases and J by 5 bases; unmatched bases: 10. CDR3 length: 17 amino acids. The CDR3: CASSSLRADRGNEKLFF. The CDR3 DNA is TGTGCCAGCAGTTCCCTCCGGGCGGACAGGGGGAATGAAAAACTGTTTTTT.

Here the CDR3 reads CASSLVDSPYYEQYF. CDR3 in DNA: TGTGCCAGCAGCTTAGTGGACAGCCCATACTACGAGCAGTACTTC. The rearrangement links TRBV7-6 to TRBJ2-7; possible D gene TRBD1, 6 bases. From germline, CDR1 is SGHVS and CDR2 FNYEAQ. CDR3 length: 15 residues. Trimming left V 1 base short and J 3 bases short, with 13 bases between. Based on the CDR3 plus reference TRBV7-6 and TRBJ2-7, the full variable domain is GAGVSQSPRYKVTKRGQDVALRCDPISGHVSLYWYRQALGQGPEFLTYFNYEAQQDKSGLPNDRFSAERPEGSISTLTIQRTEQRDSAMYRCASSLVDSPYYEQYFGPGTRLTVT.

The chain couples TRBV25-1 to TRBJ1-5; D is possibly TRBD1 (5 bases). The ends were cut back, 7 bases at V and 4 bases at J, with 8 bases in the middle. This CDR3 spans 12 amino acids. Germline V gene lookup returns CDR1 MGHDK and CDR2 SYGVNS. The chain's CDR3 is CASTQGNQPQHF. CDR3 DNA sequence: TGTGCCAGCACCCAGGGAAATCAGCCCCAGCATTTT. The full variable domain, its missing parts supplied by reference TRBV25-1 and TRBJ1-5, is EADIYQTPRYLVIGTGKKITLECSQTMGHDKMYWYQQDPGMELHLIHYSYGVNSTEKGDLSSESTVSRIRTEHFPLTLESARPSHTSQYLCASTQGNQPQHFGDGTRLSIL.

The chain links TRBV5-4 to TRBJ1-2, with TRBD1 matching over 8 bases. V was pared by 3 bases and J by 6 bases, with 7 bases of the junction left unmatched. This CDR3 is built from 14 residues. Germline CDR1 reads SGHNT; CDR2 reads YYREEE (reference sequence). CDR3 in amino acids: CASSSSQGEDGYTF. CDR3 sequence (DNA): TGTGCCAGCAGCTCCTCACAGGGGGAGGATGGCTACACCTTC.

The rearrangement joins TRBV11-3 to TRBJ2-7; no clear D gene. CDR1 and CDR2 (germline): SGHNT, YENEEA. Between the trimmed V and J ends, which lost 1 base and 4 bases, there was a span of 8 bases. CDR3 length: 13 residues. Here the CDR3 DNA reads TGTGCCAGCAGCTTAGGATCACATTACGAGCAGTACTTC. Amino acid sequence: CASSLGSHYEQYF.

The chain joins TRBV7-8 to TRBJ1-6; 7 bases align to TRBD1. Trimming at V came to 1 base and at J to 7 bases, leaving 4 bases not matched to a gene. This CDR3 comprises 15 residues. Germline values: CDR1 SGHVS, CDR2 FQNEAQ. CDR3 sequence: CASSLEGTANSPLHF. The CDR3 region has the DNA TGTGCCAGCAGCTTAGAAGGGACAGCAAATTCACCCCTCCACTTT.

This sequence joins TRBV11-3 and TRBJ2-7; 8 bases line up with TRBD1. Germline V gene sequence: CDR1 SGHNT, CDR2 YENEEA. V lost 2 bases, J lost 3 bases, and 9 bases stayed unmatched. CDR3 length equals 16 residues. CDR3 sequence reads: CASSLRSDRGSYEQYF. The CDR3 bases are TGTGCCAGCAGCTTAAGGTCCGACAGGGGAAGCTACGAGCAGTACTTC.

The V gene is TRBV21-1, the J gene TRBJ2-7; whether TRBD2, the table's D call, matches the DNA was not checked. TRBV21-1 is termed a pseudogene. The CDR3 length is 14 residues. The CDR3 DNA reads TGTGCCAGCAGCAACACGGGTAGCTCCTACGAGCAGTACTTC. This gives the protein CASSNTGSSYEQYF.

J is TRBJ1-5 and V is TRBV7-6; 8 nucleotides align to TRBD1. V shed 5 bases and J 7 bases; nucleotides not matched to a gene: 4. Germline CDR1 reads SGHVS; CDR2 reads FNYEAQ. This CDR3 has 13 amino acids. In nucleotides, the CDR3 is TGTGCCAGCAGCGACAGGGGAGGCCAGCCCCAGCATTTT. Encoded protein: CASSDRGGQPQHF. The whole variable domain, remainder taken from reference TRBV7-6 and TRBJ1-5, is GAGVSQSPRYKVTKRGQDVALRCDPISGHVSLYWYRQALGQGPEFLTYFNYEAQQDKSGLPNDRFSAERPEGSISTLTIQRTEQRDSAMYRCASSDRGGQPQHFGDGTRLSIL.

This clone appeared a single time. The chain carries TRBV7-8 and TRBJ2-5; tentative D call: TRBD2 (6 bases). CDR1 and CDR2 (germline): SGHVS, FQNEAQ. This CDR3 contains 15 residues. The V end was cut by 3 bases, the J end by 3 bases, with 14 bases between. CDR3 sequence: CASSFGTLHKETQYF. In nucleotides, the CDR3 is TGTGCCAGCAGCTTCGGGACTCTCCACAAAGAGACCCAGTACTTC. The full variable domain, in which reference TRBV7-8 and TRBJ2-5 provide the parts outside the CDR3, is GAGVSQSPRYKVAKRGQDVALRCDPISGHVSLFWYQQALGQGPEFLTYFQNEAQLDKSGLPSDRFFAERPEGSVSTLKIQRTQQEDSAVYLCASSFGTLHKETQYFGPGTRLLVL.

This chain connects TRBV29-1 to TRBJ1-2, with 8 bases identical to TRBD1. Germline CDR1 is SQVTM and CDR2 is ANQGSEA. Trimming took 3 bases from V and 7 from J; bases not matched to a gene: 4. The CDR3 consists of 12 residues. Here the CDR3 DNA reads TGCAGCGTTGACAGGGGGCCTGGTGGCTACACCTTC. Translated: CSVDRGPGGYTF.